Shown below are 17 T cell receptor beta chains from a single sample sequenced in a study of Ad26.COV2.S vaccination and SARS-CoV-2 variants. The treatment: about 20 received Ad26.COV2.S at low or high dose, single or two shots; 5 received placebo; per-sample allocation not given. Sampling happened 63 days after the first vaccine or placebo injection. TCRdb's table, derived via immunoSEQ multiplex PCR, lists solely in-frame clones and lacks some. The top ten hold 5.5% of the sample, which has about 320,000 clones, roughly 90% seen once. The sample was peripheral blood, taken in a trial of Ad26.COV2.S vaccine versus placebo. The source is a person aged 18-60 years who received the Ad26.COV2.S COVID-19 vaccine or a placebo.

The chain employs TRBV11-2 and TRBJ2-3, with 7 nucleotides matching TRBD2. This CDR3 has 14 amino acids. Looked up from germline, CDR1 is SGHAT and CDR2 is FQNNGV. Germline trimming cut 6 bases from V and 2 bases from J; bases unmatched to any gene: 5. CDR3 sequence: CASSSLADTDTQYF. Here the CDR3 DNA reads TGTGCCAGCAGTTCCCTAGCGGACACAGATACGCAGTATTTT.

The genes are TRBV4-1 and TRBJ1-1; maybe TRBD1 (5 bases). The germline V and J ends were trimmed by 4 bases and 2 bases, with 8 bases remaining between them. From germline, CDR1 is MGHRA and CDR2 YSYEKL. The CDR3 is 13 residues long. The CDR3 is CASSPGHNTEAFF. CDR3 coding DNA: TGCGCCAGCAGCCCTGGACACAACACTGAAGCTTTCTTT.

The chain uses TRBV4-3 and TRBJ2-1; 9 bases fit TRBD1. CDR3 size: 14 residues. J gave up 8 bases and V 6 bases, and 8 bases lay outside the gene matches. The germline gives CDR1 LGHNA, CDR2 YSLEER. CDR3 loop: CASSHGQGIDEQFF. CDR3 coding DNA: TGCGCCAGCAGTCACGGACAGGGGATAGATGAGCAGTTCTTC.

The chain has TRBV4-1 and TRBJ2-5; TRBD1 or TRBD2 may be the D gene (6 bases each). Germline loops: CDR1 MGHRA, CDR2 YSYEKL. There are 16 residues in the CDR3. V lost 0 bases, J lost 4 bases, and 15 bases lay in between. For the CDR3, the DNA is TGCGCCAGCAGCCAAGATGTTCGGGGGCCGCGAGAGACCCAGTACTTC. Residues: CASSQDVRGPRETQYF.

The chain couples TRBV6-5 to TRBJ1-1; D is ambiguous. Trimming took 7 bases from V and 0 from J, leaving 12 bases between them. Germline loops: CDR1 MNHEY, CDR2 SVGAGI. The CDR3 extends over 14 amino acids. This chain's CDR3 is CASMDKSMNTEAFF. The DNA of the CDR3 is TGTGCCAGCATGGATAAGTCGATGAACACTGAAGCTTTCTTT.

The gene calls are TRBV7-9 and TRBJ1-1, with D unresolved. The V end was cut by 7 bases, the J end by 3 bases, with 12 bases between. The CDR3 sequence is 13 residues long. Germline V gene lookup returns CDR1 SEHNR and CDR2 FQNEAQ (reference sequence). CDR3 nucleotide sequence: TGTGCCAGCACCATAGGCACGTACACTGAAGCTTTCTTT. It codes for CASTIGTYTEAFF.

J is TRBJ2-3 and V is TRBV11-3, with D tentatively TRBD2 (6 bases). V was shortened by 5 bases and J by 0 bases, with 15 bases between the two germline ends. The CDR3 covers 16 residues. Germline CDR1 and CDR2: SGHNT and YENEEA. The CDR3 loop is CASSPLLATSTDTQYF. The CDR3 region has the DNA TGTGCCAGCAGCCCCCTGCTAGCGACTAGCACAGATACGCAGTATTTT.

J is TRBJ1-1 and V is TRBV13; possibly TRBD1 for D (5 bases). This CDR3 region has 16 residues. Germline assignment: CDR1 PRHDT and CDR2 FYEKMQ (reference sequence). Trimming pared 2 bases from V and 4 bases from J, leaving 17 bases between. The CDR3 spells CASSLNGVARGTEAFF. The CDR3 region has the DNA TGTGCCAGCAGCTTAAATGGAGTAGCGAGGGGCACTGAAGCTTTCTTT.

The chain uses TRBV19 and TRBJ1-2, with 9 nucleotides matching TRBD1. This CDR3 has 18 residues. Looked up from germline, CDR1 is LNHDA and CDR2 is SQIVND (reference sequence). The junction had 20 bases not matched to a gene; V was cut back by 10 bases and J by 2 bases. The CDR3: CATHRPTGGIMGNYGYTF. In nucleotides, the CDR3 is TGTGCCACTCATAGACCGACAGGGGGAATCATGGGAAACTATGGCTACACCTTC. The full variable domain, its missing parts supplied by reference TRBV19 and TRBJ1-2, is DGGITQSPKYLFRKEGQNVTLSCEQNLNHDAMYWYRQDPGQGLRLIYYSQIVNDFQKGDIAEGYSVSREKKESFPLTVTSAQKNPTAFYLCATHRPTGGIMGNYGYTFGSGTRLTVV.

Worth noting for this clone: At one end, the junction sequence differs from germline, possibly due to a read error. V and J are TRBV28 and TRBJ2-7; the D gene is possibly TRBD2 (6 bases). The CDR3 is made up of 11 amino acids. Germline CDR1 reads MDHEN; CDR2 reads SYDVKM. The chain's CDR3 is CASRTEGSKTF. The CDR3 DNA reads as TGTGCCAGCAGGACGGAGGGGAGTAAAACCTTC.

The chain uses TRBV14 and TRBJ2-5; 7 bases align to TRBD1. V shed 6 bases and J 4 bases; nucleotides not matched to a gene: 2. The CDR3 runs 12 residues. In germline, CDR1 is SGHDN, CDR2 FVKESK. CDR3 sequence reads: CASSPGGETQYF. The CDR3 DNA follows: TGTGCCAGCAGTCCAGGGGGAGAGACCCAGTACTTC.

The chain employs TRBV5-1 and TRBJ1-2; D might be TRBD1 (5 bases). This CDR3 spans 15 amino acids. Looked up from germline, CDR1 is SGHRS and CDR2 is YFSETQ. The V end lost 0 bases, the J end lost 4 bases, and 13 bases lay between the germline ends. The CDR3 region has the DNA TGCGCCAGCAGCTTGGGACAGTTGGATGCCTATGGCTACACCTTC. It encodes CASSLGQLDAYGYTF.

V gene TRBV6-4 combines with J gene TRBJ2-7; D unresolved. Germline loops: CDR1 MRHNA, CDR2 SNTAGT. Between the trimmed V and J ends, which lost 6 bases and 5 bases, there was a span of 11 bases. The CDR3 length is 12 residues. In nucleotides, the CDR3 is TGTGCCAGCAGCTATAGCCGTGACGAGCAGTACTTC. Translation gives CASSYSRDEQYF.

The V call is TRBV7-9, the J call TRBJ2-5; tentatively, D is TRBD1 or TRBD2 (5 bases each). Germline V gives CDR1 SEHNR, CDR2 FQNEAQ (reference sequence). The CDR3 covers 12 residues. Trimming took 6 bases from V and 8 from J, leaving 13 bases between them. CDR3 coding DNA: TGTGCCAGCAGGAGGGAGAGGGGAACCCAGTACTTC. Its protein is CASRRERGTQYF.

The table lists this clone with a few counts. The rearrangement joins TRBV2 to TRBJ2-7; D remains unclear. The CDR3 is made up of 13 amino acids. Per the germline V gene, CDR1 is SNHLY and CDR2 is FYNNEI. V shed 6 bases and J shed 4 bases, with 13 bases lying between them. The CDR3 is CASRGLLVYEQYV. Written as DNA, the CDR3 is TGTGCCAGCAGAGGGCTCCTGGTGTACGAGCAGTACGTC.

This clone came up once. The J gene is TRBJ2-7, the V gene TRBV6-5, with D maybe TRBD1 (5 bases). V lost 4 bases, J lost 5 bases, and 12 bases lay in between. The length of the CDR3 is 13 residues. Germline V lookup: CDR1 MNHEY, CDR2 SVGAGI. CDR3 DNA sequence: TGTGCCAGCAGTTGGAGCAGGGCCCACGAGCAGTACTTC. It yields the protein CASSWSRAHEQYF.

The CDR3 DNA sequence: TGCGCCAGCAGCCAAGATCGTAACAAGGGCACTGAAGCTTTCTTT. It yields the protein CASSQDRNKGTEAFF. The chain is built from TRBV4-3 and TRBJ1-1; no firm D call. The germline V and J ends were trimmed by 0 bases and 4 bases, with 12 bases remaining between them. CDR3 length: 15 amino acids. CDR1 is LGHNA and CDR2 is YSLEER in the germline V gene.